This TCR beta chain derives from a study of T cells in narcolepsy. Study overall: Enrolled donors included narcolepsy type 1 or type 2 patients and healthy controls. Study-level findings and limits: Comparing one patient's CSF and blood CD4+ clonotypes highlighted HCRT- and TRIB2-specific autoreactive clonotypes.

The method was immunoSEQ multiplex PCR; TCRdb's version includes in-frame clones alone and lacks a portion of them. This table holds about 43,000 clones, roughly 88% found once. On this clone: Antigen specificity is unknown.

Per germline, CDR1 SGHTA and CDR2 FQGNSA. The CDR3 is made up of 15 amino acids. The trim removed 3 bases at V and 4 bases at J, leaving 4 bases unmatched. This chain links TRBV7-2 with TRBJ2-1; 9 bases line up with TRBD1. The sequence came from a human donor with narcolepsy. Source material: CD45RA- memory CD4+ T cells from PBMCs. CDR3 nucleotide sequence: TGTGCCAGCAGCTTTGGGACAGGGCCATACAATGAGCAGTTCTTC. Translated, it gives CASSFGTGPYNEQFF.